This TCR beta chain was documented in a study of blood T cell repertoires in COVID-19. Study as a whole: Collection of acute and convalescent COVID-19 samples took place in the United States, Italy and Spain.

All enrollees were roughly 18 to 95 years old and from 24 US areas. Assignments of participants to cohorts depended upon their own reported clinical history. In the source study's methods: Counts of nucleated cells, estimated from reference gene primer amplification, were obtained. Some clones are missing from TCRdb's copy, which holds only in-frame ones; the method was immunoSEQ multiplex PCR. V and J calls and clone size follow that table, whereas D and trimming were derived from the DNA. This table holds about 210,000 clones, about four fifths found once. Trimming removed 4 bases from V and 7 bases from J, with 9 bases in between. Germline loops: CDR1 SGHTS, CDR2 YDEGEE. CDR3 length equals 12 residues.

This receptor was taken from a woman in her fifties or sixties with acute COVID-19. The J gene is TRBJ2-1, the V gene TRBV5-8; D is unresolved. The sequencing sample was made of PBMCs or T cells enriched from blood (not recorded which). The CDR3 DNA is TGTGCCAGCAGCCCCGACGGGAATGAGCAGTTCTTC. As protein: CASSPDGNEQFF.